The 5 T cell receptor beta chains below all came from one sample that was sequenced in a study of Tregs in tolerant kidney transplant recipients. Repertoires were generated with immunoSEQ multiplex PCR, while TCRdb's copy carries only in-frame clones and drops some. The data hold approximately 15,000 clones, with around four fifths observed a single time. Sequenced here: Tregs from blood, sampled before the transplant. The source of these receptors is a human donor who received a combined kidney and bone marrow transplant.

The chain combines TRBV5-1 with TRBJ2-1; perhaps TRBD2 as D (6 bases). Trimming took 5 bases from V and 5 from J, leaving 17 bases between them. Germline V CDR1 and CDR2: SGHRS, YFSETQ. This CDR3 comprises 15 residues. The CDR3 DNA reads TGCGCCAGCAGGAGGAAACTAGCCGGGGACAATGAGCAGTTCTTC. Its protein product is CASRRKLAGDNEQFF.

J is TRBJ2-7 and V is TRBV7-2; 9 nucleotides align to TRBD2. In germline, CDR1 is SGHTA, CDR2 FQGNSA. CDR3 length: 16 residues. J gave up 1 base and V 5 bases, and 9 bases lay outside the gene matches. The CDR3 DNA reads TGTGCCAGCAGCCAAGGGCTAGCGGGGATGTCCTACGAGCAGTACTTC. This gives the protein CASSQGLAGMSYEQYF.

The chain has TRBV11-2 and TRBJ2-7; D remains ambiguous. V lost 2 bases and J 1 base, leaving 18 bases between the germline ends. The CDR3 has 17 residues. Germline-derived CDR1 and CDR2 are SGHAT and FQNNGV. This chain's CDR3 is CASSLSVESLFSYEQYF. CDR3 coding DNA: TGTGCCAGCAGCTTAAGTGTTGAGAGTTTATTTTCCTACGAGCAGTACTTC.

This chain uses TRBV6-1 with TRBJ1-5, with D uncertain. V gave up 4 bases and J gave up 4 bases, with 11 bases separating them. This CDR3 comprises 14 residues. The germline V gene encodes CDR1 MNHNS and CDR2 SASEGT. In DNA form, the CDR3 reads TGTGCCAGCAGTGGCCATACCCGGAATCAGCCCCAGCATTTT. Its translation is CASSGHTRNQPQHF.

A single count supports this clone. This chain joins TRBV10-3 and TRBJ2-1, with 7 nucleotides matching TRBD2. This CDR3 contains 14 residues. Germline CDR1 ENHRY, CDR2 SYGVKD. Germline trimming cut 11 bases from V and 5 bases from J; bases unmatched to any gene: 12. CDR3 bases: TGTGCCTCCTTCGGCGGGAGCTGGGACAATGAGCAGTTCTTC. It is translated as CASFGGSWDNEQFF.